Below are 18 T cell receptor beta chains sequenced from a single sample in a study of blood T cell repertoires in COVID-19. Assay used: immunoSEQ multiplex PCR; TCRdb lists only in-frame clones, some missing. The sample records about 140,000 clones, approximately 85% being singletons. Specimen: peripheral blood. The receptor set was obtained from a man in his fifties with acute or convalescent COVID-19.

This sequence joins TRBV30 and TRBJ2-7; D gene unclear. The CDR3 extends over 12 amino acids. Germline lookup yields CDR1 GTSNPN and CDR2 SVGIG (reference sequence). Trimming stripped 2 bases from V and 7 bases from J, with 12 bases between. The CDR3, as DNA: TGTGCCTGGAGTAGGTCAGGTTGGGAGCAGTACTTC. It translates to CAWSRSGWEQYF.

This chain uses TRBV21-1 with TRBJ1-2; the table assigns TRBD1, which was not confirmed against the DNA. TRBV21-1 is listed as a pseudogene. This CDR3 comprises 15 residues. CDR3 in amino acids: CASSKEDRADYGYTF. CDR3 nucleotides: TGTGCCAGCAGCAAGGAGGACAGGGCGGACTATGGCTACACCTTC.

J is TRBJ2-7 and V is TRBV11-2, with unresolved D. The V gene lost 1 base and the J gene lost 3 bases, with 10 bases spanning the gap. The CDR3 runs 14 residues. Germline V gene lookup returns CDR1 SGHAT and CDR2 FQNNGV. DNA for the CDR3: TGTGCCAGCAGCTTAGGTTCTCGTAACTACGAGCAGTACTTC. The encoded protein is CASSLGSRNYEQYF.

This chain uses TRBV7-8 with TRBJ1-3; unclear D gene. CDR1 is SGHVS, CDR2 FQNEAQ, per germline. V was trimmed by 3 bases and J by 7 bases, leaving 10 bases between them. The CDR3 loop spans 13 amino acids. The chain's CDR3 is CASSFLTGNTIYF. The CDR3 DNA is TGTGCCAGCAGCTTTCTCACCGGGAACACCATATATTTT.

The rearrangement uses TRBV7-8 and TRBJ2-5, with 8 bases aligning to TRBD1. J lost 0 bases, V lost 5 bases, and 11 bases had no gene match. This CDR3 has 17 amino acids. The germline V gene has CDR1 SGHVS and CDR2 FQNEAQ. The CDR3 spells CASSHPWRQGYQETQYF. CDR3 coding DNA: TGTGCCAGCAGCCACCCCTGGAGACAGGGGTACCAAGAGACCCAGTACTTC.

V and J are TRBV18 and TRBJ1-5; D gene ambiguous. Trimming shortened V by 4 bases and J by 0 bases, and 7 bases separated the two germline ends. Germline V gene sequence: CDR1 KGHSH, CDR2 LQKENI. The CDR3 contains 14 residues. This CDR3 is CASSLADSNQPQHF. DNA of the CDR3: TGTGCCAGCTCACTAGCAGATAGCAATCAGCCCCAGCATTTT. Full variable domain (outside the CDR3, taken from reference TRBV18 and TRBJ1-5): NAGVMQNPRHLVRRRGQEARLRCSPMKGHSHVYWYRQLPEEGLKFMVYLQKENIIDESGMPKERFSAEFPKEGPSILRIQQVVRGDSAAYFCASSLADSNQPQHFGDGTRLSIL.

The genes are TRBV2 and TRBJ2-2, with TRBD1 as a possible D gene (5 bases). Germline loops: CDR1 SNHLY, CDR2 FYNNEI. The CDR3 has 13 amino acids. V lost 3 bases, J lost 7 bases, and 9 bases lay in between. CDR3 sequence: CASSDRVVGELFF. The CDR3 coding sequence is TGTGCCAGCAGTGACAGGGTGGTCGGGGAGCTGTTTTTT.

The CDR3 DNA reads TGTGCCAGCTCAAGGGGACTAGCGGATATCTCCTACGAGCAGTACTTC. It translates to CASSRGLADISYEQYF. The chain employs TRBV18 and TRBJ2-7; 11 bases are shared with TRBD2. V trimming: 5 bases; J trimming: 0 bases; junction bases outside the gene matches: 6. Germline assignment: CDR1 KGHSH and CDR2 LQKENI. The CDR3 extends over 16 amino acids.

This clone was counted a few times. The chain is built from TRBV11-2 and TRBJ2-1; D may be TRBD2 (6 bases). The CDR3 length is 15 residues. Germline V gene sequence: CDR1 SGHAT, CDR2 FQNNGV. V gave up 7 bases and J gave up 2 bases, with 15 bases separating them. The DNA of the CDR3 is TGTGCCAGCAACGCGGGACGAGCGGCCTACAATGAGCAGTTCTTC. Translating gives CASNAGRAAYNEQFF. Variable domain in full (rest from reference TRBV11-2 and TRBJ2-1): EAGVAQSPRYKIIEKRQSVAFWCNPISGHATLYWYQQILGQGPKLLIQFQNNGVVDDSQLPKDRFSAERLKGVDSTLKIQPAKLEDSAVYLCASNAGRAAYNEQFFGPGTRLTVL.

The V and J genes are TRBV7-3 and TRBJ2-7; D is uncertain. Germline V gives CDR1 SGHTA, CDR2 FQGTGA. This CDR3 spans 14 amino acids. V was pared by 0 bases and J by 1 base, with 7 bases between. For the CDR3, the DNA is TGTGCCAGCAGCTTAACTCACGGTTCCTACGAGCAGTACTTC. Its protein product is CASSLTHGSYEQYF.

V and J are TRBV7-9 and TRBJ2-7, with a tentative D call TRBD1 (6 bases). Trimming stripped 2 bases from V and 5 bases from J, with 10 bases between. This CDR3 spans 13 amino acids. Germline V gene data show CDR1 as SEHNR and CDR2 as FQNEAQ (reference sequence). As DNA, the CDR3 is TGTGCCAGCAGCTTACTACAGGGCGACGAGCAGTACTTC. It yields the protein CASSLLQGDEQYF.

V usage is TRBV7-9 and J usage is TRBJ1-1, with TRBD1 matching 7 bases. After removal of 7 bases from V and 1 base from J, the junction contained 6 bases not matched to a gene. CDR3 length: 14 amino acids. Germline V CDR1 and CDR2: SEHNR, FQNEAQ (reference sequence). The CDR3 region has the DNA TGTGCCAGCACCCCACAGGGGACGAACACTGAAGCTTTCTTT. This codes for CASTPQGTNTEAFF.

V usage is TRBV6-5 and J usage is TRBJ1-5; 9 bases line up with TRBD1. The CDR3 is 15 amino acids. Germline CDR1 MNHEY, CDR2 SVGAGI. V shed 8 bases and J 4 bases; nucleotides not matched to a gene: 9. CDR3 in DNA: TGTGCCAGCGGTCCAGGGACAGGGAGGAATCAGCCCCAGCATTTT. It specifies CASGPGTGRNQPQHF.

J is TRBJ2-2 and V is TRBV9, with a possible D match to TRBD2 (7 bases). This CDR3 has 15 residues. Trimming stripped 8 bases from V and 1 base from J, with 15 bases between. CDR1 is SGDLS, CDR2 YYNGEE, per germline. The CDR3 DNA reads TGTGCCAGTCGGAAGGGGGGGCAGAACACCGGGGAGCTGTTTTTT. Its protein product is CASRKGGQNTGELFF.

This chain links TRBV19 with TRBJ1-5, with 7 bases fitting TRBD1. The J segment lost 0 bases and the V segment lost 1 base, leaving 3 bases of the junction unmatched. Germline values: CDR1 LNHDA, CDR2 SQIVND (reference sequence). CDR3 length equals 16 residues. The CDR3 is CASSIGDSNSNQPQHF. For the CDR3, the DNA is TGTGCCAGTAGTATAGGGGACAGCAATAGCAATCAGCCCCAGCATTTT.

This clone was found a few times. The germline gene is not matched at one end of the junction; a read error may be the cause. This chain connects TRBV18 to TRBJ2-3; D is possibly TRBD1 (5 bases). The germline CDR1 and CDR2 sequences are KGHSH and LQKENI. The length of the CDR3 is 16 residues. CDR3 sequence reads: CASSPGRLENTGTQYF. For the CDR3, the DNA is TGTGCCAGCTCACCAGGTAGGCTAGAAAATACAGGTACGCAGTATTTT. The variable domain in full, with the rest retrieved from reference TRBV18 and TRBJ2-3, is NAGVMQNPRHLVRRRGQEARLRCSPMKGHSHVYWYRQLPEEGLKFMVYLQKENIIDESGMPKERFSAEFPKEGPSILRIQQVVRGDSAAYFCASSPGRLENTGTQYFGPGTRLTVL.

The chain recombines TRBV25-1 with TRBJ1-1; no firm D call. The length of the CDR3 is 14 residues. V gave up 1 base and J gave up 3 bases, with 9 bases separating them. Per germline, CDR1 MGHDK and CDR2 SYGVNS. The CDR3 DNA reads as TGTGCCAGCAGTGAATGGCTGGCGGACACTGAAGCTTTCTTT. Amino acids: CASSEWLADTEAFF.

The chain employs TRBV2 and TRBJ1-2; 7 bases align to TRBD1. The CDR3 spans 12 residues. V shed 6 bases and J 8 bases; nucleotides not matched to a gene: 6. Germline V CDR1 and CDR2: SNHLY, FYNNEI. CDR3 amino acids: CASRKTGFGYTF. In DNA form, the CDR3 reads TGTGCCAGCAGAAAGACAGGGTTCGGCTACACCTTC.